The clone carrying this T cell receptor (beta chain) showed up just a few times. The target antigen is unknown. Primers: 60 Vbeta forward and 13 Jbeta reverse. Profiled with immunoSEQ multiplex PCR; TCRdb holds only in-frame clones, not every one. The table includes 100,000 to 150,000 clones, over 15% detected once. These data belong to a study of cytomegalovirus exposure and HLA in healthy donors. Notes on the study in general: The study had only CMV serostatus as immune exposure information. Later findings reportedly placed an Asian-associated ancestry cluster below the roughly 670-donor mean for N-insertions.

Germline V CDR1 and CDR2: SGHDT, YYEEEE. The V and J ends lost 6 bases and 3 bases, in that order; junction bases with no gene match: 7. This CDR3 is built from 15 residues. This receptor was taken from a female donor in good health and CMV-seropositive. The sample was PBMCs. The chain combines TRBV5-6 with TRBJ2-2; 8 nucleotides align to TRBD1. The CDR3 is CASIPGGAYTGELFF. Here the CDR3 DNA reads TGTGCCAGCATCCCAGGGGGCGCATACACCGGGGAGCTGTTTTTT.